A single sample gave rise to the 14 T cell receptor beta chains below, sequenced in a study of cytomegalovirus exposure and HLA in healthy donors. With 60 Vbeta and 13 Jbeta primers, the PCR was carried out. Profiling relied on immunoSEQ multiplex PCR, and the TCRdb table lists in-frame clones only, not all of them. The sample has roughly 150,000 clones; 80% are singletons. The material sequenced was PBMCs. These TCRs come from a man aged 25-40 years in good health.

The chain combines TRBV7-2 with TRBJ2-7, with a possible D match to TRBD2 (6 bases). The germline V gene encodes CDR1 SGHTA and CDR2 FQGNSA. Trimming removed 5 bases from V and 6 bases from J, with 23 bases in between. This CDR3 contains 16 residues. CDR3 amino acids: CASSAFGRGVYGEQYF. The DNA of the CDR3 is TGTGCCAGCAGCGCCTTCGGGCGGGGAGTCTACGGCGAGCAGTACTTC.

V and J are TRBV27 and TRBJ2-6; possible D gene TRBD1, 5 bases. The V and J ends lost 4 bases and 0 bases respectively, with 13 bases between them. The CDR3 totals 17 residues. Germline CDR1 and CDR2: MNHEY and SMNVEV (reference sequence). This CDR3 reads CASSSRQHRSGANVLTF. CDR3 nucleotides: TGTGCCAGCAGTTCCAGACAGCACCGCTCTGGGGCCAACGTCCTGACTTTC.

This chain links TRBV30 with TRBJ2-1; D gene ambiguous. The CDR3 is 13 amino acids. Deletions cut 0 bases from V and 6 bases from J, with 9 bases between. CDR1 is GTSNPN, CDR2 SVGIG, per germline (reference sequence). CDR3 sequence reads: CAWSVRVFNEQFF. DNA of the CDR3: TGTGCCTGGAGTGTACGGGTATTCAATGAGCAGTTCTTC.

CDR3 protein: CASLPQSQNQPQHF. CDR3 DNA: TGTGCCAGTCTACCACAGAGCCAAAATCAGCCCCAGCATTTT. The J gene is TRBJ1-5, the V gene TRBV19; D gene uncertain. Trimming shortened V by 8 bases and J by 4 bases, and 15 bases separated the two germline ends. CDR1 and CDR2 (germline): LNHDA, SQIVND (reference sequence). There are 14 residues in the CDR3.

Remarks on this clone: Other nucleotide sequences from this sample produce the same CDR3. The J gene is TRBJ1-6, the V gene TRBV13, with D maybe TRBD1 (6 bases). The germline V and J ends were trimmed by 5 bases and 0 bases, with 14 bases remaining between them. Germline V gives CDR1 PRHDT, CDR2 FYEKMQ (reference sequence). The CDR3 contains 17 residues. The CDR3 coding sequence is TGTGCCAGCAGCCAGGACAGTTTAGGCTCCTATAATTCACCCCTCCACTTT. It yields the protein CASSQDSLGSYNSPLHF. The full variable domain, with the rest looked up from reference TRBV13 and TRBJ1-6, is AAGVIQSPRHLIKEKRETATLKCYPIPRHDTVYWYQQGPGQDPQFLISFYEKMQSDKGSIPDRFSAQQFSDYHSELNMSSLELGDSALYFCASSQDSLGSYNSPLHFGNGTRLTVT.

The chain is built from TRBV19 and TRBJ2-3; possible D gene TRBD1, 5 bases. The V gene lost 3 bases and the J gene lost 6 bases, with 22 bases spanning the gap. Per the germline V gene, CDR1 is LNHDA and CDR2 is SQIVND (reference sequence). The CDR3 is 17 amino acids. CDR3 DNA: TGTGCCAGTAGTATTCAGTGGACAAGGGAACGTTCGGATACGCAGTATTTT. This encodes CASSIQWTRERSDTQYF.

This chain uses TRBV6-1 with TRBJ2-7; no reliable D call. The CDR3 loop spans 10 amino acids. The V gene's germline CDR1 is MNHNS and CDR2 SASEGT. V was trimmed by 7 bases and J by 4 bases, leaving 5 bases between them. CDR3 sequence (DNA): TGTGCCAGCAACCAGTACGAGCAGTACTTC. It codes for CASNQYEQYF.

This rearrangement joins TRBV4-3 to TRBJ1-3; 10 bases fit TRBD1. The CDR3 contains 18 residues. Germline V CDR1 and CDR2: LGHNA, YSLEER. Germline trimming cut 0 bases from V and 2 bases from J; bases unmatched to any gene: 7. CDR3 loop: CASSQDPGQGDTGNTIYF. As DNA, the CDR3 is TGCGCCAGCAGCCAAGATCCCGGACAGGGGGACACTGGAAACACCATATATTTT.

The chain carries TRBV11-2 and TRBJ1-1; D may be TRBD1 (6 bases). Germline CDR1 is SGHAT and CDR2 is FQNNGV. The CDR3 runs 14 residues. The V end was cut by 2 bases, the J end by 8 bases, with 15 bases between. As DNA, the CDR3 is TGTGCCAGCAGCTTATATGACAGGCTGAAGGAAGCTTTCTTT. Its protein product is CASSLYDRLKEAFF. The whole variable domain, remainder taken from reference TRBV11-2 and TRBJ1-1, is EAGVAQSPRYKIIEKRQSVAFWCNPISGHATLYWYQQILGQGPKLLIQFQNNGVVDDSQLPKDRFSAERLKGVDSTLKIQPAKLEDSAVYLCASSLYDRLKEAFFGQGTRLTVV.

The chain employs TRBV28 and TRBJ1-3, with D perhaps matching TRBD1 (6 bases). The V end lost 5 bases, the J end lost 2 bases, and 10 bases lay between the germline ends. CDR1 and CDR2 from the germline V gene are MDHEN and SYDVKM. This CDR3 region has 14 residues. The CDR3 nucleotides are TGTGCCAGCAGTCTACAGGGTCCTGGAAACACCATATATTTT. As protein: CASSLQGPGNTIYF. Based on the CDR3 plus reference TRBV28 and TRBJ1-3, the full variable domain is DVKVTQSSRYLVKRTGEKVFLECVQDMDHENMFWYRQDPGLGLRLIYFSYDVKMKEKGDIPEGYSVSREKKERFSLILESASTNQTSMYLCASSLQGPGNTIYFGEGSWLTVV.

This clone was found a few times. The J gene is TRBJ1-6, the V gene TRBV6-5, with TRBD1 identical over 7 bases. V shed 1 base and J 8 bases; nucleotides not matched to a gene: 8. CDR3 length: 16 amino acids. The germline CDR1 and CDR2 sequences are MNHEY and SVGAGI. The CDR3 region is CASSYYGQAPDSPLHF. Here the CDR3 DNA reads TGTGCCAGCAGTTACTATGGACAGGCGCCGGATTCACCCCTCCACTTT.

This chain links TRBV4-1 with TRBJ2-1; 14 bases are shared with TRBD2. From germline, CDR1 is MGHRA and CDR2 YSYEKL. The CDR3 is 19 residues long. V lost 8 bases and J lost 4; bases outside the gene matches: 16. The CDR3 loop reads CASRSGLAGGARVYNEQFF. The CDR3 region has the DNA TGCGCCAGCCGAAGCGGACTAGCGGGAGGAGCGCGGGTTTACAATGAGCAGTTCTTC.

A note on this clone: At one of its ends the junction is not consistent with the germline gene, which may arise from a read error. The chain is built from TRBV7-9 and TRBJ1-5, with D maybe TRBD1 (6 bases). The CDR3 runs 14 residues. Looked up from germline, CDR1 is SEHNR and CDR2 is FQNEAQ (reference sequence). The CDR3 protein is CSSSSGQGNQPQHF. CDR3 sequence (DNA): TGTTCCAGCAGCTCGGGACAAGGCAATCAGCCCCAGCATTTT.

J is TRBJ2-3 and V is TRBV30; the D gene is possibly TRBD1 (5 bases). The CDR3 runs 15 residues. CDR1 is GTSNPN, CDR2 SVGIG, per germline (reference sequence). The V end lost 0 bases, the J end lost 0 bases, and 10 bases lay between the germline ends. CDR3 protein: CAWSVRTTSTDTQYF. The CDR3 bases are TGTGCCTGGAGTGTACGGACAACTAGCACAGATACGCAGTATTTT.